A selection of T cell receptor beta chains follows, all from one sample in a study of T cell repertoires in cytomegalovirus infection. Their antigens remain unidentified. TCRdb used MiXCR to reprocess the reads, holding one entry per CDR3 protein. This table holds about 180,000 distinct CDR3 sequences, roughly 21% found once. The input for sequencing was CD8+ T cells from cultured PBMCs, taken from culture after CMV antigen stimulation. The receptors derive from a human donor in good health (CMV status not recorded). Some clones in this sample may be carry-over from other donors' samples. Each CDR3 is given with its conserved first and last residue. The D gene is left open where the match is weak. Some rows mark clone size as missing; the rest say once, few, many or name a class of expanded clone.

TRBJ1-2 | 13 | TRBV4-1 | - | many | TGCGCCAGCAGCCCCCAGGGGTTAGGGGGCTACACCTTC | CASSPQGLGGYTF
TRBJ1-1 | 16 | TRBV7-2 | - | - | TGTGCCAGCAGCTTAGGGTTCAGTACGGGGAACACTGAAGCTTTCTTT | CASSLGFSTGNTEAFF
TRBJ1-5 | 14 | TRBV27 | - | - | TGTGCCAGCAGTTTATTCCCCAGTAATCAGCCCCAGCATTTT | CASSLFPSNQPQHF
TRBJ2-1 | 16 | TRBV4-3 | - | few | TGCGCCAGCAGCCAAGATAGGGGGGCCCCCTACAATGAGCAGTTCTTC | CASSQDRGAPYNEQFF
TRBJ2-1 | 15 | TRBV14 | - | - | TGTGCCAGCAGCCAAGGGGAGGCTCCAGACAATGAGCAGTTCTTC | CASSQGEAPDNEQFF
TRBJ2-3 | 14 | TRBV6-1 | TRBD2 | many | TGTGCCAGCAGCTCGCGGGGGGTTACAGATACGCAGTATTTT | CASSSRGVTDTQYF
TRBJ1-2 | 15 | TRBV6-2/TRBV6-3 | - | - | TGTGCCAGCAGTTATCTACCCTCGGGGAACTATGGCTACACCTTC | CASSYLPSGNYGYTF
TRBJ2-7 | 12 | TRBV10-3 | - | - | TGTGCCATCAGTGAGTGGAGGTACGAGCAGTACTTC | CAISEWRYEQYF
TRBJ2-4 | 20 | TRBV25-1 | - | - | TGTGCCAGCAGTCTCCCACCCGACAGATCCGATGGAGAAGCCAAAAACATTCAGTACTTC | CASSLPPDRSDGEAKNIQYF
TRBJ1-2 | 15 | TRBV7-2 | - | - | TGTGCCAGCAGCTTAGACGGGGGGCTGTACTATGGCTACACCTTC | CASSLDGGLYYGYTF
TRBJ2-3 | 17 | TRBV6-2/TRBV6-3 | TRBD2 | once | TGTGCCAGCAGTTACGGGACTAGCGGGAGCCGCACAGATACGCAGTATTTT | CASSYGTSGSRTDTQYF
TRBJ1-6 | 17 | TRBV11-2 | - | few | TGTGCCAGCAGCTTAGGTGGACATGGGGCTTATAATTCACCCCTCCACTTT | CASSLGGHGAYNSPLHF
TRBJ2-7 | 15 | TRBV7-6 | TRBD1 | - | TGTGCCAGCAGCTCAACGGGACAGGGCTCCTACGAGCAGTACTTC | CASSSTGQGSYEQYF
TRBJ2-5 | 15 | TRBV6-6 | - | - | TGTGCCAGCAGTTACAGCGATGGTAGCGGAGAGACCCAGTACTTC | CASSYSDGSGETQYF
TRBJ1-6 | 13 | TRBV12-3/TRBV12-4 | - | - | TGTGCCAGCAGTGATACAGGGAATTCACCCCTCCACTTT | CASSDTGNSPLHF
TRBJ1-1 | 15 | TRBV7-9 | - | - | TGTGCCAGCAGCTTAGGTCCGGGGACAAACACTGAAGCTTTCTTT | CASSLGPGTNTEAFF
TRBJ1-2 | 12 | TRBV7-8 | - | few | TGTGCCAGCAGCTTAGCAAACTATGGCTACACCTTC | CASSLANYGYTF
TRBJ2-2 | 14 | TRBV6-5 | - | few | TGTGCCAGCAGTTACGAGGGGTTTGGCGGGGAGCTGTTTTTT | CASSYEGFGGELFF
TRBJ1-3 | 17 | TRBV29-1 | - | - | TGCAGCGTTGAAGTGATGGTGGACAGTATCATTGGAAACACCATATATTTT | CSVEVMVDSIIGNTIYF